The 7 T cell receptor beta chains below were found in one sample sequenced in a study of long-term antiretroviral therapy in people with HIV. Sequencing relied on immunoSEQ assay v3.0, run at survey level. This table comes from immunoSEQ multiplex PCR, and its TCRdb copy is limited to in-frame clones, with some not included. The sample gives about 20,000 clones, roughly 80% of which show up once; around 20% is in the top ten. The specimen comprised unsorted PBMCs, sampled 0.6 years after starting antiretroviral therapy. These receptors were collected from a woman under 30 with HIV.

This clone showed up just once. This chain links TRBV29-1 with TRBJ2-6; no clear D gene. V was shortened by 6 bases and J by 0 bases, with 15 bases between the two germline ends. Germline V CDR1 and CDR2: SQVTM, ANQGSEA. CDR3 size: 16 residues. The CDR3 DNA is TGCAGCGTCACGCCCTCGGCCCCCTCTGGGGCCAACGTCCTGACTTTC. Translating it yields CSVTPSAPSGANVLTF. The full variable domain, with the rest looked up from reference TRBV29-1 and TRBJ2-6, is SAVISQKPSRDICQRGTSLTIQCQVDSQVTMMFWYRQQPGQSLTLIATANQGSEATYESGFVIDKFPISRPNLTFSTLTVSNMSPEDSSIYLCSVTPSAPSGANVLTFGAGSRLTVL.

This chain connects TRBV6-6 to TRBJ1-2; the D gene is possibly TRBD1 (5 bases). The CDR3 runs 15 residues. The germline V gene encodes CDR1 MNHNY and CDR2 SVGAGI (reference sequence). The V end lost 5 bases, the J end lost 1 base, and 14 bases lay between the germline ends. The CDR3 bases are TGTGCCAGCAGTCCCAACTTAGGGGTTAACTATGGCTACACCTTC. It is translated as CASSPNLGVNYGYTF.

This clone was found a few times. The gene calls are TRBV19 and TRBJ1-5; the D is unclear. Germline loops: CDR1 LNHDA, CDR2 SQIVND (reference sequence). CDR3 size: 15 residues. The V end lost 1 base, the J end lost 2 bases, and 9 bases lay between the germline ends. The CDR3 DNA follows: TGTGCCAGTAGTATAGTAGAGTCCGGCAATCAGCCCCAGCATTTT. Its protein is CASSIVESGNQPQHF.

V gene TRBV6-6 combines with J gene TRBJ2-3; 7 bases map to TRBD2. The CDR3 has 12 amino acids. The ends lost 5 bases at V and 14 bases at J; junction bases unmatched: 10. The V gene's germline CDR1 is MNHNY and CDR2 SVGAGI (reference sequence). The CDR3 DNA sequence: TGTGCCAGCAGTACGCCGACTAGCCATGGGTATTTT. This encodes CASSTPTSHGYF.

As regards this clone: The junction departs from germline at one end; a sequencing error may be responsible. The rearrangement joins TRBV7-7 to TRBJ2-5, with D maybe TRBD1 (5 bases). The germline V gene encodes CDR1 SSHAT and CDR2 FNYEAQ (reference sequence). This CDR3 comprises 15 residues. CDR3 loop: CASSFSGNHQETQYF. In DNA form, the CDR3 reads TGTGCTAGCAGCTTCTCAGGGAACCACCAAGAGACCCAGTACTTC.

The CDR3 protein is CASSWTSGVGTDTQYF. CDR3 nucleotides: TGTGCCAGCAGCTGGACTAGCGGGGTAGGGACAGATACGCAGTATTTT. The gene calls are TRBV7-3 and TRBJ2-3; 12 bases are shared with TRBD2. Trimming at V came to 4 bases and at J to 3 bases, leaving 5 bases not matched to a gene. Germline V gene data show CDR1 as SGHTA and CDR2 as FQGTGA. This CDR3 spans 16 amino acids. The full variable domain, in which reference TRBV7-3 and TRBJ2-3 provide the parts outside the CDR3, is GAGVSQTPSNKVTEKGKYVELRCDPISGHTALYWYRQSLGQGPEFLIYFQGTGAADDSGLPNDRFFAVRPEGSVSTLKIQRTERGDSAVYLCASSWTSGVGTDTQYFGPGTRLTVL.

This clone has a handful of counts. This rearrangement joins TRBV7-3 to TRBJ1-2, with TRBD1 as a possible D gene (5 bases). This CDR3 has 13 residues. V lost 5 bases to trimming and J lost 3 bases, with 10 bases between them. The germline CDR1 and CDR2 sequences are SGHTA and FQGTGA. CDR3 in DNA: TGTGCCAGCAGCCCCTCGGGGGACTATGGCTACACCTTC. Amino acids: CASSPSGDYGYTF.